This record looks at one T cell receptor beta chain sequence and its context. V shed 4 bases and J 2 bases; nucleotides not matched to a gene: 7. Germline values: CDR1 MNHEY, CDR2 SVGAGI. The CDR3 is made up of 16 amino acids. Measured with immunoSEQ multiplex PCR; TCRdb has only the in-frame clones, and not every one. The data hold under 200,000 clones, with roughly 90% observed a single time. This sample is part of a study of blood T cell repertoires in COVID-19. The sample was PBMCs or T cells enriched from blood (not recorded which). This receptor was obtained from a woman in her forties or fifties who had recovered from COVID-19. This rearrangement joins TRBV6-5 to TRBJ2-2; 7 bases are a match to TRBD1. The CDR3 nucleotides read TGTGCCAGCAGTTCCCAGGGACAGCTTAACACCGGGGAGCTGTTTTTT. It yields the protein CASSSQGQLNTGELFF.